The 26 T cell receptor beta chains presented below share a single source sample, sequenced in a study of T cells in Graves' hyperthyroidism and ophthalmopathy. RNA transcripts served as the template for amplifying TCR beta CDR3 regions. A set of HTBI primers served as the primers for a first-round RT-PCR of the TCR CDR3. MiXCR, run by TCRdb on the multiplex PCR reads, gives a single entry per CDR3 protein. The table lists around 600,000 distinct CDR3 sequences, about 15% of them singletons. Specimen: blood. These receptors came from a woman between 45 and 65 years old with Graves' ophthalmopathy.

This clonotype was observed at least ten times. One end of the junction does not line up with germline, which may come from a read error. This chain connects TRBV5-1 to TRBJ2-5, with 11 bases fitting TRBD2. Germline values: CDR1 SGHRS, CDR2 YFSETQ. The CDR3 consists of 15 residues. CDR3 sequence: CASSLGLAGQETQYF. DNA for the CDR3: TGTGCCAGCAGCTTAGGACTAGCGGGCCAAGAGACCCAGTACTTC.

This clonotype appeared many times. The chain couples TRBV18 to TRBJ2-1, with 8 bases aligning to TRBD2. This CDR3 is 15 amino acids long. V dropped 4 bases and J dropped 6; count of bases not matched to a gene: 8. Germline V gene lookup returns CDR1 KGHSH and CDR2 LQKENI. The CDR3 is CASSQIAGGSNEQFF. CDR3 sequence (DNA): TGTGCCAGCTCACAGATCGCGGGGGGTTCCAATGAGCAGTTCTTC.

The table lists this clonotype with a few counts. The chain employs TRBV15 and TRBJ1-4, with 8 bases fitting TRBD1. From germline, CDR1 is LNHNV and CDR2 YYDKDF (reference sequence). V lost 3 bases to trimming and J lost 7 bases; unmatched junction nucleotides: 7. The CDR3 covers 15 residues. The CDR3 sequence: CATSRNRGLGEKLFF. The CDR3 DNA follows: TGTGCCACCAGCAGGAACAGGGGGTTGGGTGAAAAACTGTTTTTT.

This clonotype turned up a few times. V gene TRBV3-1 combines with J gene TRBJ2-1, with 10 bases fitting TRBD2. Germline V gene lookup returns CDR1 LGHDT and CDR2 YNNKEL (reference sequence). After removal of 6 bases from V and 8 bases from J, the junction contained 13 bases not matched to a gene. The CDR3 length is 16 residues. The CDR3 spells CASRRGLAGVVDEQFF. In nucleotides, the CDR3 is TGTGCCAGCAGACGTGGCCTAGCGGGAGTGGTAGATGAGCAGTTCTTC.

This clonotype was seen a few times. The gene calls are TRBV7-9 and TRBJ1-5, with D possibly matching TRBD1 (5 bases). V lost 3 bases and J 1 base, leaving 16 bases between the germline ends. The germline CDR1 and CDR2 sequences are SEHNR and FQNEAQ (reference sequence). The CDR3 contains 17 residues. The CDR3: CASSLAGRVGSNQPQHF. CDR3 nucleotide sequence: TGTGCCAGCAGCTTGGCGGGACGAGTAGGAAGCAATCAGCCCCAGCATTTT.

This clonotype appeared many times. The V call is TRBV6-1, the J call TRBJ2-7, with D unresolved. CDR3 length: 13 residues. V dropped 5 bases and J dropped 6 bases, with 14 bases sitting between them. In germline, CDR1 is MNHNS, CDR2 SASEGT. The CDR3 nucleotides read TGTGCCAGCAGTTTGGGTGGCTGGGGCGAGCAGTACTTC. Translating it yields CASSLGGWGEQYF.

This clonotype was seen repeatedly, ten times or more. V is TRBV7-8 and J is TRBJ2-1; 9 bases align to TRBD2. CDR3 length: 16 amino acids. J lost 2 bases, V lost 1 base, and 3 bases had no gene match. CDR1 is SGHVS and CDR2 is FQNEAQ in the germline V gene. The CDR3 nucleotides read TGTGCCAGCAGCTTAGGACTAGCGGCGACCTACAATGAGCAGTTCTTC. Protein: CASSLGLAATYNEQFF.

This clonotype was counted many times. This CDR3 is CASSLRLAGDGAEAFF. The CDR3 bases are TGTGCCAGCAGCCTTCGCCTCGCGGGGGATGGCGCTGAAGCTTTCTTT. This chain connects TRBV7-8 to TRBJ1-1; the D gene is possibly TRBD1 (5 bases). Looked up from germline, CDR1 is SGHVS and CDR2 is FQNEAQ. This CDR3 spans 16 amino acids. Trimming shortened V by 5 bases and J by 6 bases, and 22 bases separated the two germline ends.

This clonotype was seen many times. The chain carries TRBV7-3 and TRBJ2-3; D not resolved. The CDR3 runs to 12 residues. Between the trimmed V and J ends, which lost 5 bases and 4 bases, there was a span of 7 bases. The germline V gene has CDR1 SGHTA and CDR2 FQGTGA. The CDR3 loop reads CASSHGADTQYF. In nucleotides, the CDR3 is TGTGCCAGCAGCCATGGGGCAGATACGCAGTATTTT.

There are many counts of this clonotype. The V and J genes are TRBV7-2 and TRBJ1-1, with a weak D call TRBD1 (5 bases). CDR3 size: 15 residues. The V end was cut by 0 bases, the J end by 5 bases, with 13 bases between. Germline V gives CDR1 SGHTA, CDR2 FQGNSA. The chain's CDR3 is CASSLAGGRRTEAFF. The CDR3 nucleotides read TGTGCCAGCAGCTTAGCGGGGGGGAGACGAACTGAAGCTTTCTTT.

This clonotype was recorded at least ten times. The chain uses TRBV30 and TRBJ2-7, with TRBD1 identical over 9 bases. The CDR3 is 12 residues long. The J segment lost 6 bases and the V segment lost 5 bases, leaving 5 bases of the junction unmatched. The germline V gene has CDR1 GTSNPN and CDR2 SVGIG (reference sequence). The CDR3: CAWGGTGFEQYF. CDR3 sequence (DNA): TGTGCCTGGGGAGGGACAGGGTTCGAGCAGTACTTC.

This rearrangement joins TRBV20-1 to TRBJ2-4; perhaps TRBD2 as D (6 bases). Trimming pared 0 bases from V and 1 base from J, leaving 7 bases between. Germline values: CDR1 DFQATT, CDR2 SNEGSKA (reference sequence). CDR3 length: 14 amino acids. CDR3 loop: CSARETSAKNIQYF. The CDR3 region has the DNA TGCAGTGCTAGAGAGACTAGTGCCAAAAACATTCAGTACTTC.

The CDR3 sequence: CAISGQHNEQFF. The CDR3 DNA follows: TGTGCCATCAGTGGGCAGCACAATGAGCAGTTCTTC. The chain employs TRBV10-3 and TRBJ2-1; no reliable D call. CDR3 size: 12 residues. The germline CDR1 and CDR2 sequences are ENHRY and SYGVKD. Trimming left V 4 bases short and J 5 bases short, with 6 bases between.

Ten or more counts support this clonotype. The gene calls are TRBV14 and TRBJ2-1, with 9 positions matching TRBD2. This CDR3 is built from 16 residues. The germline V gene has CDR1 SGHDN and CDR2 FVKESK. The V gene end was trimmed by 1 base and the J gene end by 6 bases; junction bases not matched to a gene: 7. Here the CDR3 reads CASSQAHSGRLNEQFF. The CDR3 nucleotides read TGTGCCAGCAGCCAAGCGCATAGCGGGAGACTCAATGAGCAGTTCTTC.

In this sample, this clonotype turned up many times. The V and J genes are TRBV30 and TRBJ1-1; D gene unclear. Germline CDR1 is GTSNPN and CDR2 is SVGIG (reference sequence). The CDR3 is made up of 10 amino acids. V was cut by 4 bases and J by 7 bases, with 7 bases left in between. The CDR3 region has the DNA TGTGCCTGGAAGCTTGATGAAGCTTTCTTT. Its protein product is CAWKLDEAFF.

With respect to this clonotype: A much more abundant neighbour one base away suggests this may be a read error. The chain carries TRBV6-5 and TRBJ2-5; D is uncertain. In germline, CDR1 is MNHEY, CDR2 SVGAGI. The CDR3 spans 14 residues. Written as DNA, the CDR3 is TGTGCCAGGAGTTACTCCGCAGTGCGGGAGACCCAGTACTTC. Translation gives CARSYSAVRETQYF.

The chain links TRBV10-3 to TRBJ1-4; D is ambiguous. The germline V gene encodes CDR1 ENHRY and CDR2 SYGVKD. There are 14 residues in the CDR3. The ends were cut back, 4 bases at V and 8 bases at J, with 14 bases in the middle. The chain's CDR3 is CAISGASPGEKLFF. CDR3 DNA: TGTGCCATCAGTGGGGCCTCTCCGGGGGAAAAACTGTTTTTT.

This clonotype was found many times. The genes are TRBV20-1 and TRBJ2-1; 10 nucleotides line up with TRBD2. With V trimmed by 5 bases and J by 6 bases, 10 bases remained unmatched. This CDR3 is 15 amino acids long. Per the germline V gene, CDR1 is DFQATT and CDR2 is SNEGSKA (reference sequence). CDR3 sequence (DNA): TGCAGTGCTCTAGGGGTTCTAGCGGGAGTCAATGAGCAGTTCTTC. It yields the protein CSALGVLAGVNEQFF.

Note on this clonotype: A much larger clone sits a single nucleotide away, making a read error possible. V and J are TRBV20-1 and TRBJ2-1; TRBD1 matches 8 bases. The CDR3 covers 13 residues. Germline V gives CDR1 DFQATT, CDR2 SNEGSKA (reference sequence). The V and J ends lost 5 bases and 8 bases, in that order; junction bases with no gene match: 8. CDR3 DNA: TGCAGTGCTCCGGGACAGGCCCACGATGAGCAGTTCTTC. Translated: CSAPGQAHDEQFF.

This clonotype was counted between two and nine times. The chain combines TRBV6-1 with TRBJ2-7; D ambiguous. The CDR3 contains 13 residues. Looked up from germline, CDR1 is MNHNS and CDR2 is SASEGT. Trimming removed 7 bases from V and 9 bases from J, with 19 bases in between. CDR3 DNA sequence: TGTGCCAGCATGGTAGTACCCACCTCGAGGCAGTACTTC. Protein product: CASMVVPTSRQYF.

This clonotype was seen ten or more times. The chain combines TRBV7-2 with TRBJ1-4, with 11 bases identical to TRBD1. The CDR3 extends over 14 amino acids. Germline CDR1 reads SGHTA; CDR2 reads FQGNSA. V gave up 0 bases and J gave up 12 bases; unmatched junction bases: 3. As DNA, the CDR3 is TGTGCCAGCAGCTTAGCGCTGGGACAGGGGGAACTGTTTTTT. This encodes CASSLALGQGELFF.

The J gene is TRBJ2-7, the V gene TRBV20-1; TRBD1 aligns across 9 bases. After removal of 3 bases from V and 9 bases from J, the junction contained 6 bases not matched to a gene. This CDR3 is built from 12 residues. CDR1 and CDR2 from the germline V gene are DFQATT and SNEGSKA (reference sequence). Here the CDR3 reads CSASLVDRGQYF. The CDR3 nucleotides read TGCAGTGCTAGCCTCGTGGACAGGGGGCAGTACTTC.

The CDR3 DNA is TGTGCCAGCAGCCCATCTGTTGGGGGGGGGAATTCACCCCTCCACTTT. It is translated as CASSPSVGGGNSPLHF. The chain combines TRBV11-3 with TRBJ1-6; a possible D gene is TRBD1 (5 bases). This CDR3 region has 16 residues. Trimming shortened V by 5 bases and J by 7 bases, and 18 bases separated the two germline ends. The germline V gene encodes CDR1 SGHNT and CDR2 YENEEA.

The CDR3 region has the DNA TGCAGTGCAAACTTGGGACTAGAAGAGACCCAGTACTTC. Protein: CSANLGLEETQYF. The chain joins TRBV20-1 to TRBJ2-5, with 8 bases identical to TRBD2. The CDR3 consists of 13 residues. Trimming took 6 bases from V and 3 from J; bases not matched to a gene: 6. Looked up from germline, CDR1 is DFQATT and CDR2 is SNEGSKA (reference sequence).

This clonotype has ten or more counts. In nucleotides, the CDR3 is TGTGCCACTAGCAGGGGGCTAAACGAGCAGTACTTC. This codes for CATSRGLNEQYF. This sequence joins TRBV10-3 and TRBJ2-7, with 8 bases aligning to TRBD1. Germline V gene lookup returns CDR1 ENHRY and CDR2 SYGVKD. V was clipped by 10 bases and J by 5 bases; unmatched bases: 7. This CDR3 region has 12 residues.

Written as DNA, the CDR3 is TGCAGTGCTAGAGATCAAGGGGAACGCTATGGCTACACCTTC. Translation: CSARDQGERYGYTF. The chain links TRBV20-1 to TRBJ1-2; D might be TRBD1 (5 bases). The CDR3 has 14 residues. Trimming left V 0 bases short and J 4 bases short, with 12 bases between. CDR1 is DFQATT, CDR2 SNEGSKA, per germline (reference sequence).